This TCR beta chain was documented in a study of T-cell memory formation after mild COVID-19. Overall study findings and caveats: Among contracting clones, CD4+ were mainly CM/EM and CD8+ enriched in EMRA.

The length of the CDR3 is 16 residues. V was pared by 0 bases and J by 5 bases, with 8 bases of the junction left unmatched. The germline gives CDR1 SGHDT, CDR2 YYEEEE. About this clonotype: The antigen remains unidentified.

TCRdb used MiXCR to reprocess the 5' RACE reads, holding one entry per CDR3 protein. This table has fewer than 700,000 distinct CDR3 sequences, about a fifth appearing once. The V and J genes are TRBV5-6 and TRBJ2-5, with 9 bases aligning to TRBD2. Sequences were obtained from PBMCs or a T cell subset sorted from them (not recorded which). The TCR originated in an adult woman who had mild COVID-19 (a few samples of this study predate the infection). Cell type and time point are not known. The CDR3, as DNA: TGTGCCAGCAGCTTGGAAGCTAGCGGGGTAGGGGAGACCCAGTACTTC. Translation gives CASSLEASGVGETQYF. Based on the CDR3 plus reference TRBV5-6 and TRBJ2-5, the full variable domain is DAGVTQSPTHLIKTRGQQVTLRCSPKSGHDTVSWYQQALGQGPQFIFQYYEEEERQRGNFPDRFSGHQFPNYSSELNVNALLLGDSALYLCASSLEASGVGETQYFGPGTRLLVL.